The rows below give T cell receptor beta chains drawn from one sample of a study of shared clonotypes between healthy human individuals. The table came from immunoSEQ multiplex PCR; TCRdb's copy has only in-frame clones and leaves some out. Of about 1 million clones listed, around 74% are singletons. Sequencing was done on a sample of memory CD4+ T cells sorted from blood. These receptors came from a man aged 18-30 years in good health. Both conserved end residues are part of each CDR3. The D gene is left open where the match is weak. Size tells how often a clone was seen (once, few, many) or the class of an expanded clone, and some rows leave it out.

TGTGCCAGTAGTATCCAGATAGCAAGTCAGCCCCAGCATTTT	CASSIQIASQPQHF	TRBV19	-	TRBJ1-5	-
TGTGCCAGCAGTGACGCGGGAGGAAGGTACGAGCAGTACTTC	CASSDAGGRYEQYF	TRBV2	-	TRBJ2-7	TRBD2
TGTGCCAGCAGCCGGGACATCTCCTATGGCTACACCTTC	CASSRDISYGYTF	TRBV14	-	TRBJ1-2	-
TGCGCCAGCAGCTTGGGGTGGACAGGGGCTGGGCAGTTCTTC	CASSLGWTGAGQFF	TRBV5-1	-	TRBJ2-1	TRBD1
TGTGCCAGCAGATATAGCGGGGGCCCCCCCTACGAGCAGTACTTC	CASRYSGGPPYEQYF	TRBV6-5	-	TRBJ2-7	TRBD2
TGCGCCAGCAGCTTTCGACTAGCGGCTCTCTCCTACGAGCAGTACTTC	CASSFRLAALSYEQYF	TRBV5-1	-	TRBJ2-7	TRBD2
TGTGCCAGCAGCTTGGTTAGGAATTCATATGGCTACACCTTC	CASSLVRNSYGYTF	TRBV5-6	-	TRBJ1-2	-
TGTGCCAGCAGCCCCCGGACAGGGAACACTGCCAACGTCCTGACTTTC	CASSPRTGNTANVLTF	TRBV9	-	TRBJ2-6	TRBD1
TGTGCCTGGAGTCCCTGGGACAGGGGAGCCACAGATACGCAGTATTTT	CAWSPWDRGATDTQYF	TRBV30	few	TRBJ2-3	TRBD1
TGTGCCAGTAGTACCCAATACGGCACTGAAGCTTTCTTT	CASSTQYGTEAFF	TRBV19	-	TRBJ1-1	-
TGTGCCAGCAGTTTAGGGGGGCTTACTAATGAAAAACTGTTTTTT	CASSLGGLTNEKLFF	TRBV28	-	TRBJ1-4	-
TGTGCCAGCAGCCCCACCGGGACAGGGGCAAATGAAAAACTGTTTTTT	CASSPTGTGANEKLFF	TRBV5-6	-	TRBJ1-4	TRBD1
TGTGCCTGGAGTTCACGGGACAGGGGCCACTATGGCTACACCTTC	CAWSSRDRGHYGYTF	TRBV30	few	TRBJ1-2	TRBD1
TGTGCCAGCAGTCTACAGGAAATGGGATCACCCCTCCACTTT	CASSLQEMGSPLHF	TRBV6-6	-	TRBJ1-6	-
TGTGCCATCAGTGACTCCGCCGGGCTAGCGAACAATGAGCAGTTCTTC	CAISDSAGLANNEQFF	TRBV10-3	-	TRBJ2-1	-
TGTGCCACCAGTGGCGGGGACTCTGGAAACACCATATATTTT	CATSGGDSGNTIYF	TRBV15	-	TRBJ1-3	-
TGTGCCAGTAGTACCCGACAGGGGCCTCAGCCCCAGCATTTT	CASSTRQGPQPQHF	TRBV19	-	TRBJ1-5	TRBD1
TGTGCCAGCAGGGACAGGGTAGAGACCCAGTACTTC	CASRDRVETQYF	TRBV6-5	-	TRBJ2-5	TRBD1
TGTGCCAGCAGTTCCGGGTACAGGGATAACCAAGAGACCCAGTACTTC	CASSSGYRDNQETQYF	TRBV9	few	TRBJ2-5	-
TGCGCCAGCAGCCAGTATGGGGGCCAGGATCAGCCCCAGCATTTT	CASSQYGGQDQPQHF	TRBV5-1	few	TRBJ1-5	-
TGTGCCAGCACCTGGGGGGTGATAACTCGTGAGAAGTACTTC	CASTWGVITREKYF	TRBV5-6	-	TRBJ2-7	-
TGTGCCACCACTAGCGGGGCGAACACCGGGGAGCTGTTTTTT	CATTSGANTGELFF	TRBV6-1	-	TRBJ2-2	TRBD2
TGTGCCAGCTCACCATTAACAGGGGGCCATGGCTACACCTTC	CASSPLTGGHGYTF	TRBV18	-	TRBJ1-2	TRBD1
TGTGCCAGCAGCTCTAGACAGGGGGAGACCCAGTACTTC	CASSSRQGETQYF	TRBV5-4	few	TRBJ2-5	TRBD1
TGTGCCAGCAGTAATGCCTACGAGCAGTACTTC	CASSNAYEQYF	TRBV2	-	TRBJ2-7	-
TGTGCCAGCAGCCCCCGGGACAGGGGAAGCTATGGCTACACCTTC	CASSPRDRGSYGYTF	TRBV5-5	-	TRBJ1-2	TRBD1
TGTGCCAGCAGCTCCCCCGGGACAGGGAATGGCTACACCTTC	CASSSPGTGNGYTF	TRBV7-9	-	TRBJ1-2	TRBD1
TGTGCCAGCAGTCCCGACCGGAGCTCCTATAATTCACCCCTCCACTTT	CASSPDRSSYNSPLHF	TRBV7-9	-	TRBJ1-6	-